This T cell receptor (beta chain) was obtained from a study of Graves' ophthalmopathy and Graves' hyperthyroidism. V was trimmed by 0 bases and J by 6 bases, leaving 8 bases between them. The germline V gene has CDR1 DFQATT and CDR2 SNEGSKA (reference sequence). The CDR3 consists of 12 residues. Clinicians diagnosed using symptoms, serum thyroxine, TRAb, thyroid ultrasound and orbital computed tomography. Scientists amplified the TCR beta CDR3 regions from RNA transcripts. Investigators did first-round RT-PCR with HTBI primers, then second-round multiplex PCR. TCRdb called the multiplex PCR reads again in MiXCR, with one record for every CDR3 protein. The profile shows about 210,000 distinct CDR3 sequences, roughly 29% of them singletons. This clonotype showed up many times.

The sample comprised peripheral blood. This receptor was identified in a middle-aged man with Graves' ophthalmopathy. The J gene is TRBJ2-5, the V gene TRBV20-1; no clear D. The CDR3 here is CSARDLSKTQYF. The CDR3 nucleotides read TGCAGTGCTAGAGACCTGAGCAAGACCCAGTACTTC.